A selection of T cell receptor beta chains follows, all from one sample in a study of blood T cell repertoires in COVID-19. The protocol was immunoSEQ multiplex PCR, while the TCRdb copy is restricted to in-frame clones and leaves out a portion. The sample carries approximately 60,000 clones, around 85% recorded once. Sequences were obtained from peripheral blood. All receptors derive from a woman of 80 years or more with active or convalescent COVID-19. CDR3s include the opening cysteine and the closing phenylalanine or tryptophan. D genes are given only for firm matches. Size tells how often a clone was seen (once, few, many) or the class of an expanded clone, and some rows leave it out.

TRBJ2-5 NA NA TRBV5-4 CASSLPGVQETQYF TGTGCCAGCAGCTTACCAGGGGTCCAAGAGACCCAGTACTTC
TRBJ1-5 NA TRBD1 TRBV6-5 CASSTGTGYNQPQHF TGTGCCAGCAGTACCGGGACAGGGTACAATCAGCCCCAGCATTTT
TRBJ2-1 NA TRBD1 TRBV19 CASSSTGARPYNEQFF TGTGCCAGTAGTTCAACAGGGGCTAGGCCCTACAATGAGCAGTTCTTC
TRBJ2-3 NA NA TRBV19 CASSTRTGTGTGGDTQYF TGTGCCAGTAGTACCCGGACAGGGACCGGAACGGGGGGAGATACGCAGTATTTT
TRBJ2-1 NA TRBD2 TRBV10-3 CAISDSGGYTEQFF TGTGCCATCAGTGACAGCGGGGGGTACACTGAGCAGTTCTTC
TRBJ1-2 NA TRBD1 TRBV5-1 CASSPGQVNYGYTF TGCGCCAGCAGCCCCGGACAGGTTAACTATGGCTACACCTTC
TRBJ2-3 NA TRBD2 TRBV7-3 CASSPKVVAGGPDTQYF TGTGCCAGCAGCCCTAAGGTTGTAGCGGGGGGGCCGGATACGCAGTATTTT
TRBJ1-1 NA NA TRBV7-9 CASSSGLGTEAFF TGTGCCAGCAGCTCGGGTTTAGGCACTGAAGCTTTCTTT
TRBJ2-1 NA NA TRBV2 CASREIDASYNEQFF TGTGCCAGCAGGGAGATTGACGCATCCTACAATGAGCAGTTCTTC
TRBJ2-7 NA TRBD1 TRBV11-2 CASTPDRAAYEQYF TGTGCCAGCACTCCGGACAGGGCAGCCTACGAGCAGTACTTC
TRBJ2-7 few TRBD1 TRBV5-1 CASSSPGQGFYEQYF TGCGCCAGCAGCTCTCCGGGACAGGGGTTCTACGAGCAGTACTTC
TRBJ2-5 NA NA TRBV6-1 CASSETLRETQYF TGTGCCAGCAGTGAAACACTGAGGGAGACCCAGTACTTC
TRBJ1-3 NA NA TRBV18 CASSTTANSGNTIYF TGTGCCAGCTCAACGACAGCGAACTCTGGAAACACCATATATTTT
TRBJ2-2 NA NA TRBV3-1/TRBV3-2 CASSQAGDTAGELFF TGTGCCAGCAGCCAAGCGGGGGATACGGCCGGGGAGCTGTTTTTT
TRBJ2-1 NA NA TRBV6-5 CASSPSGGFSEQFF TGTGCCAGCAGTCCTTCCGGGGGATTCAGTGAGCAGTTCTTC
TRBJ1-2 NA NA TRBV5-4 CASSPLPDSQYGYTF TGTGCCAGCAGCCCATTGCCCGACAGTCAATATGGCTACACCTTC
TRBJ2-5 NA NA TRBV9 CASSPPGETQYF TGTGCCAGCAGCCCCCCCGGGGAGACCCAGTACTTC
TRBJ2-1 NA TRBD2 TRBV10-2 CASSDRTAGGRYNEQFF TGCGCCAGCAGTGATCGTACGGCGGGGGGGAGATACAATGAGCAGTTCTTC
TRBJ2-1 NA NA TRBV19 CASSIARVNEQFF TGTGCCAGTAGTATAGCCAGGGTTAATGAGCAGTTCTTC
TRBJ2-6 many NA TRBV5-4 CASSLRTIGGPRSGANVLTF TGTGCCAGCAGCTTGAGAACTATCGGGGGGCCGCGCTCTGGGGCCAACGTCCTGACTTTC
TRBJ2-3 NA TRBD2 TRBV6-6 CASRHLRGGSDTQYF TGTGCCAGCAGGCATCTCCGGGGGGGCTCAGATACGCAGTATTTT
TRBJ2-7 NA NA TRBV12-2 CASRSKVGGGEQYF TGTGCAAGTCGCTCAAAGGTAGGGGGCGGCGAGCAGTACTTC
TRBJ2-1 NA NA TRBV6-5 CASSLQGFDEQFF TGTGCCAGCAGTCTCCAGGGGTTCGATGAGCAGTTCTTC
TRBJ1-5 NA NA TRBV16 CASSWRSNQPQHF TGTGCCAGCAGCTGGCGGAGCAATCAGCCCCAGCATTTT
TRBJ2-1 NA NA TRBV18 CASSPPVSRAYNEQFF TGTGCCAGCTCACCACCTGTCTCCAGGGCCTACAATGAGCAGTTCTTC
TRBJ1-2 NA NA TRBV19 CASSLPQGRYGYTF TGTGCCAGTAGTCTACCCCAGGGGCGCTATGGCTACACCTTC
TRBJ1-3 NA TRBD1 TRBV2 CASSMDRGSGNTIYF TGTGCCAGCAGCATGGACAGGGGCTCTGGAAACACCATATATTTT
TRBJ1-1 few NA TRBV12-3/TRBV12-4 CASSLEANTEAFF TGTGCCAGCAGTTTGGAGGCGAACACTGAAGCTTTCTTT
TRBJ1-1 NA NA TRBV2 CASSSRARNTEAFF TGTGCCAGCAGTTCCAGGGCCCGAAACACTGAAGCTTTCTTT
TRBJ1-5 NA NA TRBV19 CATRDGGRNQPQHF TGTGCCACTCGAGACGGGGGTAGGAATCAGCCCCAGCATTTT
TRBJ1-2 NA NA TRBV23-1 CASSQPWTFSRSYGYTF TGCGCCAGCAGTCAACCCTGGACATTTTCCCGCTCTTATGGCTACACCTTC
TRBJ2-4 NA NA TRBV11-1 CASSGPGDKNIQYF TGTGCCAGCAGTGGGCCAGGGGACAAAAACATTCAGTACTTC
TRBJ2-3 NA NA TRBV7-7 CASSLSAGGDTQYF TGTGCTAGCAGCTTATCGGCCGGCGGAGATACGCAGTATTTT
TRBJ1-2 NA NA TRBV2 CASSTEVSGYTF TGTGCCAGCAGCACAGAAGTCTCGGGCTACACCTTC
TRBJ1-2 NA NA TRBV5-4 CASSLPGIQDGYTF TGTGCCAGCAGCTTGCCTGGCATACAAGATGGCTACACCTTC